The clone carrying this TCR beta chain showed up just a few times. The antigen is undetermined. This sample stems from a study of T cells in Graves' hyperthyroidism and ophthalmopathy. On the study more broadly: Initial diagnosis, before any treatment, was when peripheral blood was collected.

Germline lookup yields CDR1 LGHNA and CDR2 YSLEER. The length of the CDR3 is 16 residues. Trimming took off 4 bases at V and 4 bases at J, with 19 bases between the two ends. Broader study findings: Before onset, ophthalmopathy was predicted by the model a median around 6.5 months earlier. Classification by a 13 V-J model distinguished ophthalmopathy from stable hyperthyroidism.

Amplified TCR beta CDR3 regions derived from RNA transcripts. In the first-round RT-PCR of the TCR CDR3, the HTBI primer set was used. One entry per CDR3 protein, called by TCRdb with MiXCR from the multiplex PCR reads. The profile shows roughly 200,000 distinct CDR3 sequences, 18% of them singletons. The authors deemed Graves' hyperthyroidism stable absent ophthalmopathy progression within 18 months. V usage is TRBV4-3 and J usage is TRBJ2-5; D call uncertain. The sequence was collected from a man aged 35 to 55 with Graves' hyperthyroidism. The sequencing sample was made of blood. The CDR3 here is CASSPKPSLVGETQYF. The CDR3 nucleotides are TGCGCCAGCAGCCCCAAGCCCAGCCTGGTTGGAGAGACCCAGTACTTC.